A selection of T cell receptor beta chains follows, all from one sample in a study of blood T cell repertoires in COVID-19. Produced via immunoSEQ multiplex PCR; TCRdb's table is partial and in-frame only. The data contain 90,000 to 120,000 clones, just over 70% of them singletons. Material for sequencing was peripheral blood. These receptors were collected from a woman aged 40 to 49 with acute or convalescent COVID-19. Both conserved end residues are part of each CDR3. Fields, in order: D gene, V gene, clone size, J gene, CDR3 protein, CDR3 DNA. The D gene is left open where the match is weak. A clone size is listed for some rows: how often the clone was seen (once, few, many), or a class if it is expanded.

D gene: -; V gene: TRBV7-2; clone size: -; J gene: TRBJ2-7; CDR3 protein: CASSSYGTDLYEQYF; CDR3 DNA: TGTGCCAGCAGCAGCTACGGCACAGATTTATACGAGCAGTACTTC
D gene: TRBD1; V gene: TRBV10-1; clone size: -; J gene: TRBJ1-6; CDR3 protein: CASSEYRGLSSYNSPLHF; CDR3 DNA: TGCGCCAGCAGTGAGTACAGGGGCCTAAGCTCCTATAATTCACCCCTCCACTTT
D gene: -; V gene: TRBV18; clone size: -; J gene: TRBJ1-1; CDR3 protein: CASFTRGTEAFF; CDR3 DNA: TGTGCCAGCTTCACGCGGGGCACTGAAGCTTTCTTT
D gene: -; V gene: TRBV16; clone size: once; J gene: TRBJ2-3; CDR3 protein: CASSEGRADTQYF; CDR3 DNA: TGTGCCAGCAGCGAAGGTCGGGCAGATACGCAGTATTTT
D gene: -; V gene: TRBV18; clone size: -; J gene: TRBJ2-7; CDR3 protein: CASSLGRGYEQYF; CDR3 DNA: TGTGCCAGCTCATTGGGCAGGGGTTACGAGCAGTACTTC
D gene: -; V gene: TRBV4-3; clone size: -; J gene: TRBJ2-2; CDR3 protein: CASSLLGGVPTGELFF; CDR3 DNA: TGCGCCAGCAGCCTCCTGGGGGGAGTACCCACCGGGGAGCTGTTTTTT
D gene: TRBD2; V gene: TRBV5-1; clone size: -; J gene: TRBJ2-2; CDR3 protein: CASSPGVAGAGELFF; CDR3 DNA: TGCGCCAGCAGCCCCGGGGTAGCGGGGGCCGGGGAGCTGTTTTTT
D gene: -; V gene: TRBV5-4; clone size: -; J gene: TRBJ2-5; CDR3 protein: CASSFRGWNEETQYF; CDR3 DNA: TGTGCCAGCAGCTTTAGAGGGTGGAATGAGGAGACCCAGTACTTC
D gene: TRBD2; V gene: TRBV2; clone size: -; J gene: TRBJ2-3; CDR3 protein: CASSGTSGRTDTQYF; CDR3 DNA: TGTGCCAGCAGTGGGACTAGCGGACGCACAGATACGCAGTATTTT
D gene: TRBD1; V gene: TRBV5-4; clone size: -; J gene: TRBJ2-6; CDR3 protein: CASSSDRDSSGANVLTF; CDR3 DNA: TGTGCCAGCAGCTCGGACAGGGACAGCTCTGGGGCCAACGTCCTGACTTTC
D gene: -; V gene: TRBV30; clone size: -; J gene: TRBJ1-4; CDR3 protein: CAWSVSGIEKLFF; CDR3 DNA: TGTGCCTGGAGTGTATCGGGGATTGAAAAACTGTTTTTT
D gene: TRBD2; V gene: TRBV12-3/TRBV12-4; clone size: -; J gene: TRBJ2-3; CDR3 protein: CASSPGGRDTQYF; CDR3 DNA: TGTGCCAGCAGTCCCGGCGGGAGAGATACGCAGTATTTT
D gene: TRBD1; V gene: TRBV5-1; clone size: once; J gene: TRBJ1-2; CDR3 protein: CASSDRDRFGGANYGYTF; CDR3 DNA: TGCGCCAGCAGCGACCGGGACAGATTCGGGGGGGCTAACTATGGCTACACCTTC
D gene: TRBD1; V gene: TRBV11-2; clone size: -; J gene: TRBJ2-1; CDR3 protein: CASSPLPGRGRHEQFF; CDR3 DNA: TGTGCCAGCAGCCCACTACCGGGCAGGGGGCGTCATGAGCAGTTCTTC
D gene: TRBD1; V gene: TRBV9; clone size: -; J gene: TRBJ2-5; CDR3 protein: CASSAGQGNTETQYF; CDR3 DNA: TGTGCCAGCAGCGCCGGACAGGGAAATACAGAGACCCAGTACTTC
D gene: -; V gene: TRBV28; clone size: few; J gene: TRBJ1-2; CDR3 protein: CASSPGASRGYTF; CDR3 DNA: TGTGCCAGCAGCCCAGGGGCCTCGAGGGGCTACACCTTC
D gene: -; V gene: TRBV28; clone size: -; J gene: TRBJ1-5; CDR3 protein: CASSLEGGPVNQPQHF; CDR3 DNA: TGTGCCAGCAGTTTAGAGGGGGGGCCAGTCAATCAGCCCCAGCATTTT
D gene: -; V gene: TRBV5-6; clone size: few; J gene: TRBJ2-3; CDR3 protein: CASSVGDTYTDTQYF; CDR3 DNA: TGTGCCAGCAGCGTAGGGGACACGTACACAGATACGCAGTATTTT
D gene: -; V gene: TRBV19; clone size: -; J gene: TRBJ1-2; CDR3 protein: CASSIGQGGGYTF; CDR3 DNA: TGTGCCAGTAGTATTGGGCAGGGAGGAGGCTACACCTTC
D gene: -; V gene: TRBV25-1; clone size: few; J gene: TRBJ1-1; CDR3 protein: CASSDGYTEAFF; CDR3 DNA: TGTGCCAGCAGTGACGGTTATACTGAAGCTTTCTTT
D gene: -; V gene: TRBV28; clone size: -; J gene: TRBJ2-7; CDR3 protein: CASSLFSGYEQYF; CDR3 DNA: TGTGCCAGCAGTTTATTCTCAGGTTACGAGCAGTACTTC
D gene: -; V gene: TRBV28; clone size: -; J gene: TRBJ2-1; CDR3 protein: CASSSQIRSYNEQFF; CDR3 DNA: TGTGCCAGCAGTTCCCAAATCCGGTCCTACAATGAGCAGTTCTTC
D gene: -; V gene: TRBV5-5; clone size: few; J gene: TRBJ2-7; CDR3 protein: CASSLSGFGGGSYEQYF; CDR3 DNA: TGTGCCAGCAGCTTGTCGGGATTCGGGGGAGGATCCTACGAGCAGTACTTC
D gene: TRBD1; V gene: TRBV18; clone size: -; J gene: TRBJ1-4; CDR3 protein: CASSPQGAQIEEKLFF; CDR3 DNA: TGTGCCAGCTCACCACAGGGGGCGCAGATTGAGGAAAAACTGTTTTTT
D gene: TRBD2; V gene: TRBV11-2; clone size: few; J gene: TRBJ2-7; CDR3 protein: CASSPRLAGSSYEQYF; CDR3 DNA: TGTGCCAGCAGCCCCCGACTAGCGGGGAGCTCCTACGAGCAGTACTTC
D gene: TRBD1; V gene: TRBV25-1; clone size: -; J gene: TRBJ1-4; CDR3 protein: CASSEYGTGIEKLFF; CDR3 DNA: TGTGCCAGCAGTGAATATGGGACAGGGATCGAAAAACTGTTTTTT
D gene: -; V gene: TRBV29-1; clone size: -; J gene: TRBJ2-6; CDR3 protein: CSVDSVSGANVLTF; CDR3 DNA: TGCAGCGTTGACAGTGTCTCTGGGGCCAACGTCCTGACTTTC
D gene: -; V gene: TRBV2; clone size: -; J gene: TRBJ1-6; CDR3 protein: CANRQEYNSPLHF; CDR3 DNA: TGTGCCAATAGACAGGAATATAATTCACCCCTCCACTTT
D gene: TRBD2; V gene: TRBV29-1; clone size: -; J gene: TRBJ2-7; CDR3 protein: CSVYGGLAGGVNDEQYF; CDR3 DNA: TGCAGCGTTTACGGCGGACTAGCGGGGGGCGTAAACGACGAGCAGTACTTC
D gene: TRBD1; V gene: TRBV18; clone size: -; J gene: TRBJ1-2; CDR3 protein: CASSPSLTGDGYTF; CDR3 DNA: TGTGCCAGCTCACCATCGCTTACAGGGGATGGCTACACCTTC
D gene: -; V gene: TRBV4-2; clone size: -; J gene: TRBJ2-7; CDR3 protein: CASSQDWGRWAYEQYF; CDR3 DNA: TGTGCCAGCAGCCAAGATTGGGGGAGGTGGGCCTACGAGCAGTACTTC
D gene: TRBD2; V gene: TRBV19; clone size: -; J gene: TRBJ2-5; CDR3 protein: CASSIPGGTQYF; CDR3 DNA: TGTGCCAGTAGTATACCGGGGGGGACCCAGTACTTC
D gene: -; V gene: TRBV7-2; clone size: -; J gene: TRBJ1-1; CDR3 protein: CASSLGLGGRAFF; CDR3 DNA: TGTGCCAGCAGCTTAGGTCTGGGGGGGCGAGCTTTCTTT
D gene: TRBD1; V gene: TRBV10-3; clone size: -; J gene: TRBJ2-7; CDR3 protein: CAISSDLVGGGSEQYF; CDR3 DNA: TGTGCCATCAGTTCTGACCTAGTAGGGGGCGGCTCCGAGCAGTACTTC
D gene: -; V gene: TRBV5-6; clone size: -; J gene: TRBJ1-2; CDR3 protein: CASSLEELLYGYTF; CDR3 DNA: TGTGCCAGCAGCTTGGAAGAACTGCTTTATGGCTACACCTTC
D gene: TRBD1; V gene: TRBV5-1; clone size: -; J gene: TRBJ1-2; CDR3 protein: CASSLAGQGDGYGYTF; CDR3 DNA: TGCGCCAGCAGCTTGGCTGGACAGGGAGATGGGTATGGCTACACCTTC
D gene: TRBD2; V gene: TRBV5-6; clone size: -; J gene: TRBJ2-2; CDR3 protein: CASSLPAGAGGELFF; CDR3 DNA: TGTGCCAGCAGCTTGCCAGCGGGGGCTGGGGGGGAGCTGTTTTTT